Shown below are 9 T cell receptor beta chains from a single sample sequenced in a study of CD8 T cells in ankylosing spondylitis. TCRdb re-derived calls from the 5' RACE reads in MiXCR, one entry per CDR3 protein. The sample carries 250,000 to 400,000 distinct CDR3 sequences, 11% recorded once. The sample comprised blood, either unsorted or a sorted T cell fraction (not recorded which). Receptors were obtained from a female donor with ankylosing spondylitis or in good health (not recorded which).

V usage is TRBV28 and J usage is TRBJ2-4; D remains ambiguous. Trimming removed 2 bases at V and 1 base at J, with 12 bases between. The V gene's germline CDR1 is MDHEN and CDR2 SYDVKM. CDR3 length equals 16 residues. The CDR3 DNA reads TGTGCCAGCAGTTTAATCATGGGAAGGGCCAAAAACATTCAGTACTTC. It encodes CASSLIMGRAKNIQYF.

This clonotype was detected many times. The CDR3 sequence: CAWNPPGRATGELFF. The DNA of the CDR3 is TGTGCCTGGAATCCTCCCGGGAGAGCCACCGGGGAGCTGTTTTTT. The V call is TRBV30, the J call TRBJ2-2; the D gene is possibly TRBD2 (6 bases). The germline V gene has CDR1 GTSNPN and CDR2 SVGIG (reference sequence). Trimming pared 4 bases from V and 4 bases from J, leaving 16 bases between. CDR3 length equals 15 residues.

A few counts support this clonotype. V usage is TRBV7-2 and J usage is TRBJ2-4, with D possibly being TRBD1 (5 bases). In germline, CDR1 is SGHTA, CDR2 FQGNSA. The V end lost 2 bases, the J end lost 7 bases, and 18 bases lay between the germline ends. The CDR3 consists of 16 residues. The CDR3 here is CASSLPDRPLGNIQYF. The CDR3 DNA is TGTGCCAGCAGCTTACCCGACAGACCCTTGGGGAACATTCAGTACTTC.

This clonotype was picked up many times. V and J are TRBV6-5 and TRBJ1-2, with a possible D match to TRBD1 (5 bases). V was trimmed by 6 bases and J by 2 bases, leaving 7 bases between them. The CDR3 has 12 amino acids. The germline V gene encodes CDR1 MNHEY and CDR2 SVGAGI. As DNA, the CDR3 is TGTGCCAGCAGAGGGGTCAACTATGGCTACACCTTC. Protein: CASRGVNYGYTF.

This clonotype appeared a few times. This rearrangement joins TRBV30 to TRBJ1-5; perhaps TRBD1 as D (5 bases). The CDR3 is 14 residues long. Germline-derived CDR1 and CDR2 are GTSNPN and SVGIG (reference sequence). Between the trimmed V and J ends, which lost 0 bases and 5 bases, there was a span of 11 bases. The CDR3, as DNA: TGTGCCTGGAGTGTAAGGGGTCCCGATCAGCCCCAGCATTTT. Protein sequence: CAWSVRGPDQPQHF.

The chain is built from TRBV30 and TRBJ2-5, with a tentative D call TRBD1 (6 bases). This CDR3 has 12 amino acids. CDR1 and CDR2 from the germline V gene are GTSNPN and SVGIG (reference sequence). Trimming stripped 3 bases from V and 2 bases from J, with 7 bases between. The CDR3 nucleotides read TGTGCCTGGAGCAGGGGACAAGAGACCCAGTACTTC. It specifies CAWSRGQETQYF.

This clonotype was found many times. This chain connects TRBV20-1 to TRBJ1-4; 10 bases match TRBD1. CDR1 and CDR2 (germline): DFQATT, SNEGSKA (reference sequence). With 5 bases clipped from V and 8 bases from J, the junction kept 2 bases outside the gene matches. The CDR3 loop spans 12 amino acids. CDR3 loop: CSASGQGEKLFF. As DNA, the CDR3 is TGCAGTGCTTCGGGACAGGGGGAAAAACTGTTTTTT.

This clonotype occurred many times. The chain is built from TRBV20-1 and TRBJ2-6; 10 nucleotides align to TRBD1. The CDR3 covers 16 residues. V lost 6 bases to trimming and J lost 2 bases; unmatched junction nucleotides: 7. Germline-derived CDR1 and CDR2 are DFQATT and SNEGSKA (reference sequence). The CDR3 bases are TGCAGTGCCTTACCGGGACAGGGGACTGGGGCCAACGTCCTGACTTTC. Translating gives CSALPGQGTGANVLTF.

The sample holds many counts of this clonotype. The genes are TRBV10-2 and TRBJ2-5, with 12 bases identical to TRBD2. This CDR3 spans 16 amino acids. Germline V gene lookup returns CDR1 WSHSY and CDR2 SAAADI. V shed 8 bases, J shed 7 bases, and the junction held 14 bases outside the gene matches. The CDR3 region is CASADTGTSGPATQYF. For the CDR3, the DNA is TGCGCCAGCGCGGATACCGGGACTAGCGGGCCCGCGACCCAGTACTTC.